One sample yielded the 14 T cell receptor beta chains listed below, sequenced in a study of blood T cells in healthy people across ages. Primed by a sample-barcoded 5' primer and a J-beta primer mix, a second PCR proceeded for roughly 6 to 12 cycles. TCRdb reprocessed the 5' RACE reads via MiXCR and lists one record per CDR3 protein. The sample carries 710,000 or so distinct CDR3 sequences, 22% recorded once. The sequenced sample was blood. The receptor set was obtained from a man aged 70-80 years in good health.

The chain uses TRBV2 and TRBJ1-1; D call uncertain. Trimming stripped 7 bases from V and 2 bases from J, with 8 bases between. Germline CDR1 and CDR2: SNHLY and FYNNEI. There are 12 residues in the CDR3. The CDR3 DNA sequence: TGTGCCAGCACAGGAATTAACACTGAAGCTTTCTTT. It specifies CASTGINTEAFF.

This clonotype showed up just a few times. The CDR3 DNA reads TGTGCCAGCAGCCTCCGACAGGCCTATGGCTACACCTTC. Protein: CASSLRQAYGYTF. The chain combines TRBV3-1 with TRBJ1-2; TRBD1 might be the D (6 bases). V was cut by 4 bases and J by 4 bases, with 10 bases left in between. The CDR3 runs 13 residues. From germline, CDR1 is LGHDT and CDR2 YNNKEL (reference sequence).

V gene TRBV14 combines with J gene TRBJ1-1; possibly TRBD1 for D (6 bases). V was cut by 4 bases and J by 3 bases, with 15 bases left in between. The CDR3 runs 15 residues. Germline lookup yields CDR1 SGHDN and CDR2 FVKESK. Here the CDR3 DNA reads TGTGCCAGCAGCCCCTGGAAGGGGGTCGACACTGAAGCTTTCTTT. Translation gives CASSPWKGVDTEAFF.

The V call is TRBV6-1, the J call TRBJ2-5, with 14 bases fitting TRBD2. The CDR3 spans 17 residues. V lost 7 bases, J lost 5 bases, and 12 bases stayed unmatched. The germline V gene encodes CDR1 MNHNS and CDR2 SASEGT. The CDR3 coding sequence is TGTGCCAGCACCGGACTAGCGGGGGGTCGCTCTCATGAGACCCAGTACTTC. Translated: CASTGLAGGRSHETQYF.

This clonotype has only a few counts. The chain carries TRBV6-6 and TRBJ1-2, with D maybe TRBD1 (5 bases). Per germline, CDR1 MNHNY and CDR2 SVGAGI (reference sequence). V dropped 8 bases and J dropped 0 bases, with 10 bases sitting between them. The CDR3 contains 13 residues. In DNA, the CDR3 is TGTGCCAGCGTCGGGGCGACTAACTATGGCTACACCTTC. This gives the protein CASVGATNYGYTF.

The sample holds a few counts of this clonotype. This chain connects TRBV12-3 or TRBV12-4 to TRBJ2-1; 8 nucleotides agree with TRBD2. Losses at the gene ends were 7 bases for V and 6 bases for J; bases not matched to a gene: 8. The CDR3 has 14 amino acids. The CDR3 loop is CASTYLAGRNEQFF. CDR3 DNA sequence: TGTGCCAGCACCTATCTAGCGGGCCGCAATGAGCAGTTCTTC.

In its sample, this clonotype was seen a few times. The chain couples TRBV5-1 to TRBJ2-3; D is unresolved. Germline CDR1 and CDR2: SGHRS and YFSETQ. Trimming removed 0 bases at V and 4 bases at J, with 9 bases between. This CDR3 region has 14 residues. The CDR3 sequence: CASSLGRASDTQYF. The CDR3 bases are TGCGCCAGCAGCTTGGGCAGAGCCTCAGATACGCAGTATTTT.

As regards this clonotype: Relative to the germline gene, one junction end is altered; a read error may explain this. This sequence joins TRBV29-1 and TRBJ1-1; no reliable D call. The germline CDR1 and CDR2 sequences are SQVTM and ANQGSEA. There are 12 residues in the CDR3. This chain's CDR3 is CGVRSGRTEAFF. CDR3 bases: TGCGGCGTCCGGTCTGGACGGACTGAAGCTTTCTTT.

The chain uses TRBV12-3 or TRBV12-4 and TRBJ1-4; the match to TRBD1 covers 9 bases. The CDR3 is 14 residues long. After removal of 4 bases from V and 7 bases from J, the junction contained 4 bases not matched to a gene. The CDR3 region is CASSSGTGLEKLFF. For the CDR3, the DNA is TGTGCCAGCAGTTCCGGGACAGGGCTTGAAAAACTGTTTTTT.

The chain employs TRBV11-2 and TRBJ1-6; 7 bases match TRBD1. V lost 2 bases to trimming and J lost 10 bases; unmatched junction nucleotides: 14. The CDR3 has 17 residues. Germline lookup yields CDR1 SGHAT and CDR2 FQNNGV. CDR3 sequence (DNA): TGTGCCAGCAGCTTAACCACAGGGGTGCTTGGGGGATCACCCCTCCACTTT. The encoded protein is CASSLTTGVLGGSPLHF.

The chain joins TRBV6-2 or TRBV6-3 to TRBJ2-5; D gene uncertain. CDR1 and CDR2 from the germline V gene are MNHEY and SVGEGT. V dropped 2 bases and J dropped 4 bases, with 8 bases sitting between them. This CDR3 has 13 amino acids. The CDR3 DNA follows: TGTGCCAGCAGTTACCCTCTCGGAGAGACCCAGTACTTC. Protein sequence: CASSYPLGETQYF.

This clonotype showed up just a few times. The rearrangement links TRBV11-3 to TRBJ2-3, with a tentative D call TRBD2 (6 bases). Germline V gene sequence: CDR1 SGHNT, CDR2 YENEEA. V shed 3 bases and J shed 3 bases, with 10 bases lying between them. This CDR3 has 14 residues. The CDR3 loop is CASSFRGRTDTQYF. The CDR3 DNA follows: TGTGCCAGCAGCTTTAGAGGGAGGACAGATACGCAGTATTTT.

The CDR3 is CAHLGTGASGTRPLAGELFF. CDR3 nucleotides: TGTGCCCACCTCGGGACAGGGGCTTCCGGGACCCGCCCGCTTGCCGGGGAGCTGTTTTTT. V is TRBV11-1 and J is TRBJ2-2; 10 bases agree with TRBD1. There are 20 residues in the CDR3. From germline, CDR1 is SGHAT and CDR2 FQDESV (reference sequence). J lost 6 bases, V lost 11 bases, and 27 bases had no gene match. Full variable domain (remainder filled in from reference TRBV11-1 and TRBJ2-2): EAEVAQSPRYKITEKSQAVAFWCDPISGHATLYWYRQILGQGPELLVQFQDESVVDDSQLPKDRFSAERLKGVDSTLKIQPAELGDSAMYLCAHLGTGASGTRPLAGELFFGEGSRLTVL.

The chain links TRBV7-9 to TRBJ1-2; D unresolved. The V and J ends lost 5 bases and 4 bases respectively, with 14 bases between them. Germline V gene sequence: CDR1 SEHNR, CDR2 FQNEAQ (reference sequence). The CDR3 consists of 14 residues. The CDR3 is CASSVTVTTYGYTF. The DNA of the CDR3 is TGTGCCAGCAGCGTCACAGTGACAACCTATGGCTACACCTTC.